A selection of T cell receptor beta chains follows, all from one sample in a study of beta chain features in type 1 diabetes. TCRdb keeps only in-frame clones here, not all; method: immunoSEQ multiplex PCR. The sample yields some 270,000 clones, 11% to 15% seen once. The specimen was naive CD4+ T cells from blood. The origin of the receptors is a woman in her forties in good health. Each CDR3 is given with its conserved first and last residue. Each record gives: J gene, V gene, CDR3 length, clone size, D gene, CDR3 DNA, CDR3 protein. A D gene is named only where the DNA matches it firmly. The size of a clone is reported for some rows only, either as once, few or many, or as a class for expanded clones.

>TRBJ2-7|TRBV18|14|few|NA
TGTGCCAGCTCACCGGGGCAGAGCTCCTACGAGCAGTACTTC
CASSPGQSSYEQYF
>TRBJ2-1|TRBV6-6|15|NA|NA
TGTGCCAGCAGCGGGAGTGAGGGGCTTCGGAATGAGCAGTTCTTC
CASSGSEGLRNEQFF
>TRBJ2-1|TRBV7-9|14|NA|TRBD2
TGTGCCAGCGCCCCGGGACTAGATCGCAATGAGCAGTTCTTC
CASAPGLDRNEQFF
>TRBJ2-3|TRBV19|14|few|NA
TGTGCCAGTAGTATTGACTCAGGACAGAATACGCAGTATTTT
CASSIDSGQNTQYF
>TRBJ2-3|TRBV14|15|few|NA
TGTGCCAGCAGCCATCTACAGGTACCTTCAGATACGCAGTATTTT
CASSHLQVPSDTQYF
>TRBJ1-2|TRBV29-1|14|few|NA
TGCAGCGTCCAATTTGGCTCAGGTGGCTATGGCTACACCTTC
CSVQFGSGGYGYTF
>TRBJ1-2|TRBV5-1|15|NA|TRBD1
TGCGCCAGCAGCTTGGACAGGGGGCGCGGCTATGGCTACACCTTC
CASSLDRGRGYGYTF
>TRBJ2-7|TRBV5-1|13|NA|NA
TGCGCCAGCAGCTTTAGCCCCTTCTACGAGCAGTACTTC
CASSFSPFYEQYF
>TRBJ2-3|TRBV20-1|11|NA|TRBD2
TGCAGTGGTGGGGGAGGGGATACGCAGTATTTT
CSGGGGDTQYF
>TRBJ2-6|TRBV5-1|15|few|NA
TGCGCCAGCAGCCCCGGGGTCCGCGTAGCCAACGTCCTGACTTTC
CASSPGVRVANVLTF
>TRBJ2-5|TRBV19|15|few|TRBD2
TGTGCCAGTAGTATTACGCCTAGCGGGGGGGAGACCCAGTACTTC
CASSITPSGGETQYF
>TRBJ2-7|TRBV13|16|few|TRBD1
TGTGCCAGCAGCCGGATGACAGGGGCATCCCTCTACGAGCAGTACTTC
CASSRMTGASLYEQYF
>TRBJ1-1|TRBV5-4|13|few|NA
TGTGCCAGCAGCCGAGGGACTCGGACTGAAGCTTTCTTT
CASSRGTRTEAFF
>TRBJ2-2|TRBV7-2|15|few|NA
TGTGCCAGCAGCCCCCGGGGGTTGGCGACCGGGGAGCTGTTTTTT
CASSPRGLATGELFF
>TRBJ2-1|TRBV28|15|NA|TRBD2
TGTGCCAGCAGTTTAAGTCCGGGGGGGATCAATGAGCAGTTCTTC
CASSLSPGGINEQFF
>TRBJ1-5|TRBV5-4|14|NA|NA
TGTGCCAGCAGCTTGGGGACAAACAATCAGCCCCAGCATTTT
CASSLGTNNQPQHF
>TRBJ2-1|TRBV6-6|16|few|NA
TGTGCCAGCAGTTACTCGGCGGGGACCCCATACAATGAGCAGTTCTTC
CASSYSAGTPYNEQFF
>TRBJ2-2|TRBV5-1|15|NA|TRBD1
TGCGCCAGCGAGGCCTTTGGACAGGGTAACGGGGAGCTGTTTTTT
CASEAFGQGNGELFF
>TRBJ1-1|TRBV2|14|NA|NA
TGTGCCAGCAGTGAACGGGTCATGAACACTGAAGCTTTCTTT
CASSERVMNTEAFF
>TRBJ1-6|TRBV2|17|NA|TRBD1
TGTGCCAGCAGTGAGCAGGGGACAGGGGGGATCAACTCACCCCTCCACTTT
CASSEQGTGGINSPLHF
>TRBJ1-2|TRBV5-8|13|NA|TRBD1
TGTGCCAGCAGACCCACAGGGGGCTCTGGCTACACCTTC
CASRPTGGSGYTF
>TRBJ2-7|TRBV19|14|few|NA
TGTGCCAGTAGTGCACAGACAGTGGCCCACGAGCAGTACTTC
CASSAQTVAHEQYF